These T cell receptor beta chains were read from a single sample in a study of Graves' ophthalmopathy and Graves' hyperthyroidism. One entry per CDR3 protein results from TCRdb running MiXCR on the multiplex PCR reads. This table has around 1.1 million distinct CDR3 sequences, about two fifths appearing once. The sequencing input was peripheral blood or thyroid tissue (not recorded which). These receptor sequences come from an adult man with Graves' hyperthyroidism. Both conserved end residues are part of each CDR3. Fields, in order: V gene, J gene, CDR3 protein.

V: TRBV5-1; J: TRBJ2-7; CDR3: CASSFQDVYEQYF
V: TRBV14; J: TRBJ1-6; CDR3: CAVRQGPSPLHF
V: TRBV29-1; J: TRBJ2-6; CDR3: CSVSYSGANVLTF
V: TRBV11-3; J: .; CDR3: CASSAVGGTGTETQYF
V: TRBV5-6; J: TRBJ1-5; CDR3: CASSSQRVAQPQHF
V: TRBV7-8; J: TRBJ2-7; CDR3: CASSLDRRVHEQYF
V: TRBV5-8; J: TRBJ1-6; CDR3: CASSLLQGNSPLHF
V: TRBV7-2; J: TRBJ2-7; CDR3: CASSSNPGLVSYEQYF
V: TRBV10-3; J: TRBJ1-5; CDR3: CAISDTSGGRGSRVGNQPQHF
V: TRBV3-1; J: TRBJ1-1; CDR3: CASSHTGGNTEAFF
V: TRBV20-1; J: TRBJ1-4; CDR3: CSARALGLFNEKLFF
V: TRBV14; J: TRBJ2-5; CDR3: CASSQENPRETQYF
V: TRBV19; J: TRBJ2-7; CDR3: CASKAQGARDEQYF
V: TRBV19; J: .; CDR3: CASIAGGDYNEQFF
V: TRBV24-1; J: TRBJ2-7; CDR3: CATSDEQYF
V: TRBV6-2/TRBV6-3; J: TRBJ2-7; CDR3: CASSTTGSEQYF
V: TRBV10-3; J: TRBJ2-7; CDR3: CAISDMVPEQYF
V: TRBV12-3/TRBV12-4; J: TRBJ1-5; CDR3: CASSLAVGTVSNQPQHF
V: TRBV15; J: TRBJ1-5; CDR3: CATRGTGETQHF
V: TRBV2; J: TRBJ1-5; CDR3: CASSEGRWADHHPQHF
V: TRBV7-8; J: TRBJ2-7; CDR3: CASSYRGWSEQYF
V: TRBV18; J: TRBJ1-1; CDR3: CASSPNQGRNTEAFF
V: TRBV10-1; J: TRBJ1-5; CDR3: CASLVNSNQPQHF
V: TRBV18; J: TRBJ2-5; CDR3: CASSPPLARGPQETQYF
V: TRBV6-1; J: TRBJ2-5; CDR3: CASSEARQGGETQYF
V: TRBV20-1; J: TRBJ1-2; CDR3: CSATYTGSNYGYTF
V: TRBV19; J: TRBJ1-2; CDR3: CASSPIIETGRDYTF
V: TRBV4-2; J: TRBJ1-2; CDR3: CASSQSDGENYGYTF
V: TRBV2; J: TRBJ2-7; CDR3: CASSEGFIGGEQYF
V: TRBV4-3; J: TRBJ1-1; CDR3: CASSQDEGQESTEAFF
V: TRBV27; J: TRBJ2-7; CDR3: CASSPRRGRSYEQYF
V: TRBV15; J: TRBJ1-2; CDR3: CATSSARGVRGSYTF